The source of this TCR beta chain is a study of naive and memory T cell subsets. CD4 T cells were positively selected, then CD8 T cells from the CD4-negative fraction. This clonotype was seen only once. What it recognizes is unknown. Germline assignment: CDR1 LGHDT and CDR2 YNNKEL (reference sequence). The V and J ends lost 2 bases and 8 bases, in that order; junction bases with no gene match: 8. The CDR3 covers 14 residues. An equimolar mix of two oligonucleotides served as the beta constant-region primer for TRBC1 and TRBC2. Ligated cDNA was amplified by four rounds of PCR with nested alpha and beta constant-region primers and SP2. Each CDR3 protein is one row after TCRdb ran MiXCR on the UMI-ligation and nested PCR reads. The sample includes over 100,000 distinct CDR3 sequences, 36% of them seen just once. Study-wide results and caveats: TCR counts from RNA may reflect activation-linked expression changes.

This chain joins TRBV3-1 and TRBJ1-1; 7 bases are a match to TRBD1. The clonotype comes from a human donor in good health. The sequencing sample was made of central memory CD4+ T cells from blood. The CDR3 DNA reads as TGTGCCAGCAGCCAACGTGGGACAGCCCCAGAAGCTTTCTTT. This translates into CASSQRGTAPEAFF. The full variable domain, in which reference TRBV3-1 and TRBJ1-1 provide the parts outside the CDR3, is DTAVSQTPKYLVTQMGNDKSIKCEQNLGHDTMYWYKQDSKKFLKIMFSYNNKELIINETVPNRFSPKSPDKAHLNLHINSLELGDSAVYFCASSQRGTAPEAFFGQGTRLTVV.